This section outlines one T cell receptor beta chain sequence together with its context. Its antigen is not known. This CDR3 spans 14 amino acids. From germline, CDR1 is SGHRS and CDR2 YFSETQ. The ends lost 2 bases at V and 2 bases at J; junction bases unmatched: 4. Unrecorded for this donor was the CMV serostatus. This sample stems from a study of cytomegalovirus exposure and HLA in healthy donors. Study observations and caveats: One later analysis reportedly identified an Asian-associated ancestry cluster that showed fewer N-insertions than the approximately 710-donor mean.

The PCR used 60 Vbeta and 13 Jbeta primers. Clones were sequenced by immunoSEQ multiplex PCR, and TCRdb holds only the in-frame ones, with some missing. The sample carries around 92,000 clones, about 70% recorded once. The sequenced material came from PBMCs. The TCR was taken from a human donor in good health. The V and J genes are TRBV5-1 and TRBJ2-7; 7 bases agree with TRBD2. The CDR3 DNA reads as TGCGCCAGCAGCTTAGCGGGGCCAGCCTACGAGCAGTACTTC. This encodes CASSLAGPAYEQYF.